These T cell receptor beta chains were read from a single sample in a study of PD-1 blockade in classical Hodgkin lymphoma. Data came from immunoSEQ multiplex PCR; TCRdb stores just in-frame clones and leaves some out. The sample holds about 92,000 clones, 83% seen once. Specimen: peripheral blood mononuclear cells (PBMCs), collected before the fourth cycle of nivolumab. These receptors were taken from a human donor with classical Hodgkin lymphoma. The CDR3 runs from the conserved cysteine through the conserved F or W. The order of the fields is V gene, D gene, J gene, clone size, CDR3 DNA, CDR3 protein. A D gene is named only where the DNA matches it firmly. Clone size is shown for a subset of rows, as once, few, many or a class of expanded clone.

TRBV7-9,TRBD1,TRBJ1-1,-,TGTGCCAGCAGCTTAAAGGGGGCAGGGAACACTGAAGCTTTCTTT,CASSLKGAGNTEAFF
TRBV7-2,TRBD1,TRBJ1-2,-,TGTGCCAGCAGCTTAATTGGCCTCGGACAGGGTCATGGCTACACCTTC,CASSLIGLGQGHGYTF
TRBV5-1,TRBD2,TRBJ2-1,-,TGCGCCAGCAGCTGGGCCCGGGCGGGAGGGCCCCACAATGAGCAGTTCTTC,CASSWARAGGPHNEQFF
TRBV19,-,TRBJ1-1,-,TGTGCCAGTACAACATGGGGCCTGAACACTGAAGCTTTCTTT,CASTTWGLNTEAFF
TRBV27,-,TRBJ2-7,-,TGTGCCAGCGGAGGGGCACCGTCGACCTACGAGCAGTACTTC,CASGGAPSTYEQYF
TRBV28,TRBD2,TRBJ2-1,-,TGTGCCAGCAGTCACTCTAGCGGGGGCCCGAAGAGGGAGCAGTTCTTC,CASSHSSGGPKREQFF
TRBV7-9,TRBD1,TRBJ1-4,-,TGTGCCAGCAGCCCTGGGGGGACAGTTAATGAAAAACTGTTTTTT,CASSPGGTVNEKLFF
TRBV5-1,-,TRBJ1-4,-,TGCGCCAGCAGCTTGGAGGTTGCGGATGAAAAACTGTTTTTT,CASSLEVADEKLFF
TRBV10-3,TRBD1,TRBJ1-1,once,TGTGCCATCTCGGCAGGGGGCGATGGCACTGAAGCTTTCTTT,CAISAGGDGTEAFF
TRBV29-1,-,TRBJ2-5,-,TGCAGCGCCTCGGACACATTAGAGACCCAGTACTTC,CSASDTLETQYF
TRBV30,-,TRBJ2-7,-,TGTGCCTGGAGTGTCGGACTCTACGAGCAGTACTTC,CAWSVGLYEQYF
TRBV14,-,TRBJ1-1,-,TGTGCCAGCGGGCAGAATATGAACACTGAAGCTTTCTTT,CASGQNMNTEAFF
TRBV2,-,TRBJ1-1,-,TGTGCCAGCAGTGAAGACAGTTACACTGAAGCTTTCTTT,CASSEDSYTEAFF
TRBV5-1,TRBD2,TRBJ2-1,-,TGCGCCAGCAGCTTGGTCGGCGGGAGGGCCGGGGATGAGCAGTTCTTC,CASSLVGGRAGDEQFF
TRBV28,-,TRBJ2-1,-,TGTGCCAGCAGCCTGGAGGTTTACAATGAGCAGTTCTTC,CASSLEVYNEQFF
TRBV7-2,-,TRBJ2-5,-,TGTGCCAGCAGCTCAGGACCAAGAGAGACCCAGTACTTC,CASSSGPRETQYF
TRBV9,-,TRBJ2-1,-,TGTGCCAGCAGCGTAGAGGGGTGGGCGGGATACTCCTACAATGAGCAGTTCTTC,CASSVEGWAGYSYNEQFF